Listed below are T cell receptor delta chains from one sample, sequenced in a study of gamma-delta T cells after stem cell transplantation. TCRdb reprocessed the RT-PCR reads through CATT. The data contain about 7,800 delta-chain clones, roughly 15% of them seen just once; the ten biggest clones take up about 5.6%. What was sequenced was gamma-delta T cells. The receptors stem from a human donor. It is not recorded whose cells these are; they may come from a transplant donor. CDR3s include the opening cysteine and the closing phenylalanine or tryptophan. The order of the fields is J gene, V gene, clone size, D gene, CDR3 DNA, CDR3 protein. D genes are given only for firm matches. Part of the rows lack a size; the others show once, few, many or a class for expanded clones.

TRDJ1	TRDV2	medium-sized	-	TGTGCCTGTGTCCCGGTGAGGGGGGGGGCCTACCGGGCCGATAAACTCATCTTT	CACVPVRGGAYRADKLIF
TRDJ1	TRDV2	few	TRDD3	TGTGCCTGCGACAAATCCCTGGGGGATACGGGGGCGAACGATAAACTCATCTTT	CACDKSLGDTGANDKLIF
TRDJ3	TRDV3	medium-sized	TRDD3	TGTGCCTTTAGAAGTACTGGGGGATACGGCTCCTGGGACACCCGACAGATGTTTTTC	CAFRSTGGYGSWDTRQMFF
TRDJ1	TRDV1	few	TRDD2	TGTGCTCTTGGCTTTTCATTCCTTCCTCCATACTTGGGGAGGGGGTCCACCGATAAACTCATCTTT	CALGFSFLPPYLGRGSTDKLIF
TRDJ1	TRDV1	few	TRDD3	TGTGCTCTTGGGGAAGTTGAACGGTTCTCGACGATTCCGTACTGGGGGATACTGGTTAAACTCATCTTT	CALGEVERFSTIPYWGILVKLIF
TRDJ2	TRDV1	few	TRDD3	TGTGCTCTTGGGGAACGTCGCAGTCGTACTGGGGGACAAGCTTTGACAGCACAACTCTTCTTT	CALGERRSRTGGQALTAQLFF
TRDJ1	TRDV1	few	-	TGTGCTCTTGGGGAACCTCGCATAGGGCTCTTTCCTCCCCACACCCACACCGATAAACTCATCTTT	CALGEPRIGLFPPHTHTDKLIF
TRDJ1	TRDV1	-	-	TGTGCTCTTGGGGAACGGGGGTCCTCGACCCGTTGGGGGCTGTACACCGATAAACTCATCTTT	CALGERGSSTRWGLYTDKLIF
TRDJ1	TRDV1	few	-	TGTGCTCTTGGGGAATTGGCGTTCCGACCCCGAATGGGTGGGGGGCCAACCCTAGCCCAGTACACCGATAAACTCATCTTT	CALGELAFRPRMGGGPTLAQYTDKLIF
TRDJ1	TRDV3	few	TRDD3	TGTGCCTTTAATTCTCCTACTTTTGGGGATACGAAGGATAAACTCATCTTT	CAFNSPTFGDTKDKLIF
TRDJ1	TRDV1	medium-sized	-	TGTGCTCTTGGGGAAAGGGACTTCCTCCCGGATAAACTCATCTTT	CALGERDFLPDKLIF
TRDJ1	TRDV2	medium-sized	TRDD3	TGTGCCTGTGACACCGTACTGGGGGATTGGGCCGATAAACTCATCTTT	CACDTVLGDWADKLIF
TRDJ1	TRDV1	medium-sized	TRDD3	TGTGCTCTTGGGGACTGGGGGACTCGACACTCCGATAAACTCATCTTT	CALGDWGTRHSDKLIF
TRDJ1	TRDV2	medium-sized	-	TGTGCCTGTGTGTTGTGCCGGGGTCAGTACACCGATAAACTCATCTTT	CACVLCRGQYTDKLIF
TRDJ1	TRAV29/DV5	few	TRDD2	TGTGCAGCAAGCGTTCCCTTCCTAAAGGAGAGATACGCCCTAACCGATAAACTCATCTTT	CAASVPFLKERYALTDKLIF
TRDJ1	TRDV2	few	TRDD3	TGTGCCTGTGACACCGATACTGGGGGTCCAGAGTACACCGATAAACTCATCTTT	CACDTDTGGPEYTDKLIF
TRDJ1	TRDV1	few	-	TGTGCTCTTGGGGACCTACCGGGATGCTTCGAGGGGAACTACACCGATAAACTCATCTTT	CALGDLPGCFEGNYTDKLIF
TRDJ1	TRDV1	-	-	TGTGCTCTTGGGGAACTAGATGCGAAAGGTACCGATAAGCTCATCTTT	CALGELDAKGTDKLIF
TRDJ1	TRDV2	-	TRDD3	TGTGCCTGTGACGTACTGGGGGACTTGTACACCGATAAACTCATCTTT	CACDVLGDLYTDKLIF
TRDJ2	TRDV3	medium-sized	TRDD3	TGTGCCATTAAAGCGGCCCGTACTGGGGGATACGAGTTGGCGACAGCACAACTCTTCTTT	CAIKAARTGGYELATAQLFF
TRDJ1	TRDV1	medium-sized	TRDD3	TGTGCTCTTGGGGGGGAGGCCTTCCTAGGCTGGGGGATACGTGGTAAACTCATCTTT	CALGGEAFLGWGIRGKLIF
TRDJ1	TRDV1	few	TRDD3	TGTGCTCTTGGGACTCCTACCTTCCTTTACTCAGCGGGGGATACGATCGATAAACTCATCTTT	CALGTPTFLYSAGDTIDKLIF
TRDJ2	TRDV2	few	TRDD3	TGTGCCTGTGACACCGTCGGTGTGGGGGATACAGCACAACTCTTCTTT	CACDTVGVGDTAQLFF
TRDJ1	TRDV2	-	TRDD3	TGTGCCTGTGACCGCTGGGGGTACACCGATAAACACATCTTT	CACDRWGYTDKHIF
TRDJ1	TRDV1	few	TRDD3	TGTGCTCTTGGGGAACTATTCCTACCTCGTACTGGGGGATCCCGGTACACCGATAAACTCATCTTT	CALGELFLPRTGGSRYTDKLIF
TRDJ2	TRDV1	medium-sized	TRDD3	TGTGCTCTTGGGGAACTCCGCCTTCTCTTGTACTGGGGGAGGACAGCACAACTCTTCTTT	CALGELRLLLYWGRTAQLFF
TRDJ1	TRDV1	medium-sized	TRDD3	TGTGCTCTTGGGGAAATTGACCTAGATCGGGGATACAACGATAAACTCATCTTT	CALGEIDLDRGYNDKLIF
TRDJ1	TRDV1	medium-sized	TRDD3	TGTGCTCTTGGGGAAATAATACTGGGGGATACGTTAGGTAAACTCATCTTT	CALGEIILGDTLGKLIF
TRDJ1	TRDV2	few	TRDD3	TGCGCCTGTGACATGCATTTGGGGGATACCGACACCGATAAACTCATCTTT	CACDMHLGDTDTDKLIF
TRDJ1	TRDV1	many	TRDD3	TGTGCTCTTGGGGAACTATCCTGGGTTACTGGGGTAGGGTCGTACACCGATAAACTCATCTTT	CALGELSWVTGVGSYTDKLIF
TRDJ1	TRDV1	-	TRDD3	TGTGCTCTTGGGGGGTATATTTTCCTTTCTGGGGGATACCTTAGGTACACCGATAAACTCATCTTT	CALGGYIFLSGGYLRYTDKLIF
TRDJ1	TRDV2	-	-	TGTGCCTGTGACACCCCCAATCACCACACCGATAAACTCATCTTT	CACDTPNHHTDKLIF
TRDJ1	TRDV1	medium-sized	-	TGTGCTCTTGGGGAAGGCCTTCCTACGCGGCTGGGGGATACCGATAAACTCATCTTT	CALGEGLPTRLGDTDKLIF
TRDJ3	TRDV2	-	TRDD3	TGTGCCTGTGACACCGGGGGATACGCTTGGGACACCCGACAGATGTTTTTC	CACDTGGYAWDTRQMFF
TRDJ1	TRAV29/DV5	-	-	TGTGCAGCAAGCGGGGAAGCCGATAAACTCATCTTT	CAASGEADKLIF
TRDJ1	TRDV1	few	TRDD3	TGTGCTCTTGGGGGGGTCCCTGCCTGGGGGATACCCGATAAACTCATCTTT	CALGGVPAWGIPDKLIF
TRDJ3	TRDV2	medium-sized	TRDD3	TGTGCCTGTGACACCGGCTGGGGGAAAAGCTCCTGGGACACCCGACAGATGTTTTTC	CACDTGWGKSSWDTRQMFF
TRDJ2	TRDV3	few	TRDD3	TGTGCCTTTAGGGCCCTACTGGGGGATAAAGACACAGCACAACTCTTCTTT	CAFRALLGDKDTAQLFF
TRDJ1	TRAV29/DV5	few	TRDD3	TGTGCAGCAAGCGCGCCTCTAACTGGGGGTTCGATGTACACCGATAAACTCATCTTT	CAASAPLTGGSMYTDKLIF
TRDJ1	TRDV2	-	TRDD3	TGTGCCTGTGACACCCGGGGGATACGGTCCCTATACACCGATAAACTCATCTTT	CACDTRGIRSLYTDKLIF
TRDJ1	TRDV2	medium-sized	TRDD3	TGTGCCTGTGACACCGGTGGAGGTGGGGGATACCCCAGAATCCTACACACCGATAAACTCATCTTT	CACDTGGGGGYPRILHTDKLIF
TRDJ1	TRDV1	few	TRDD3	TGTGCTCTTGGGGATCCCCTTATCCTGGTGGGGGATAGCGGGAAACTCATCTTT	CALGDPLILVGDSGKLIF
TRDJ1	TRDV1	-	-	TGTGCTCTTGGGGGAAAATCTTCCCTCAAGTCCCCTGGGGATTACACCGATAAACTCATCTTT	CALGGKSSLKSPGDYTDKLIF
TRDJ1	TRDV1	few	TRDD2	TGTGCTCTTGGGATCGCCTTCCTACAGGACTGGGGAAACACCGATAAACTCATCTTT	CALGIAFLQDWGNTDKLIF
TRDJ1	TRDV1	medium-sized	TRDD3	TGTGCTCTTGGGGAATATCTACTGGGGGAGATCTGGAACACCGATAAACTCATCTTT	CALGEYLLGEIWNTDKLIF
TRDJ1	TRDV1	medium-sized	TRDD3	TGTGCTCTTGGGGAAAACCTGGGGGATACTATAGCTGATAAACTCATCTTT	CALGENLGDTIADKLIF
TRDJ1	TRDV2	medium-sized	TRDD3	TGTGCCTGTGACACCGCGGTACTGGGGGATACTCGTAACACCGATAAACTCATCTTT	CACDTAVLGDTRNTDKLIF
TRDJ1	TRDV1	few	TRDD3	TGTGCTCTTGGGGAGCTGCGGGGCGGAACAGTACTGGGGACTCCCAACACCGATAAACTCATCTTT	CALGELRGGTVLGTPNTDKLIF
TRDJ1	TRDV1	-	TRDD2	TGTGCTCTTGGGGAATGCCTTCCTAAAGGTTCGGGGGTGTACACCGATAAACTCATCTTT	CALGECLPKGSGVYTDKLIF
TRDJ3	TRDV2	-	TRDD3	TGTGCCTGTGACGCTAACTGGGGGCCTCGCCCCTGGGACACCCGACAGATGTTTTTC	CACDANWGPRPWDTRQMFF
TRDJ3	TRDV3	-	TRDD3	TGTGCCTTTAGCCCCACTGGGGGCTGGAGCTCCTGGGACACCCGACAGATGTTTTTC	CAFSPTGGWSSWDTRQMFF
TRDJ1	TRDV1	-	TRDD3	TGTGCTCTTGGCCTCATCAGGGGGGGGATATCCGATAAACTCATCTTT	CALGLIRGGISDKLIF
TRDJ1	TRDV1	many	-	TGTGCTCTTGGGGAACTTTTTCAGGGTGACGAATATAAACTCATCTTT	CALGELFQGDEYKLIF
TRDJ2	TRDV3	few	TRDD3	TGTGCCTTTAAACTCCGGGGGATGATTGCTTTGACAGCACAACTCTTCTTT	CAFKLRGMIALTAQLFF
TRDJ1	TRDV1	-	TRDD3	TGTGCTCTTGGGGAAACGTACTGGGGGATACCCGGTTTATTGGCCGAAAAACTCATCTTT	CALGETYWGIPGLLAEKLIF
TRDJ1	TRDV1	few	TRDD3	TGTGCTCTTGGGGAACCCCATTTAGGATACGGATACGGTGGTCCCACAATTAAACTCATCTTT	CALGEPHLGYGYGGPTIKLIF
TRDJ1	TRDV1	few	TRDD3	TGTGCTCTTGGGGAACTGCGCTTTACACCTGGGGGATATATGACCGATAAACTCATCTTT	CALGELRFTPGGYMTDKLIF
TRDJ1	TRDV1	-	TRDD3	TGTGCTCTTGGGGAACTTACCCCATTACTGGGGGATCCCTGCCCGTACACCGATAAACTCATCTTT	CALGELTPLLGDPCPYTDKLIF
TRDJ1	TRDV1	medium-sized	TRDD3	TGTGCTCTTGGGAGTACTGGCCTTCCTAAACTGGGGGATTCGTACACCGATAAACTCATCTTT	CALGSTGLPKLGDSYTDKLIF